Listed here are 7 T cell receptor beta chains from one sample, sequenced in a study of T cell responses to AZD1222 COVID-19 vaccine. Clones were sequenced by immunoSEQ multiplex PCR, and TCRdb holds only the in-frame ones, with some missing. The repertoire holds about 120,000 clones, with 80% to 90% as singletons. The specimen was peripheral blood, collected on day 0 of AZD1222 vaccination. These receptors came from an adult in good health.

V and J are TRBV14 and TRBJ2-5; D call uncertain. Germline V gene lookup returns CDR1 SGHDN and CDR2 FVKESK. The V end lost 1 base, the J end lost 1 base, and 10 bases lay between the germline ends. This CDR3 spans 15 amino acids. In DNA, the CDR3 is TGTGCCAGCAGCCAAGCGGTAGGGCCCCAAGAGACCCAGTACTTC. Protein product: CASSQAVGPQETQYF. Using reference TRBV14 and TRBJ2-5 for the parts outside the CDR3, the full variable domain is EAGVTQFPSHSVIEKGQTVTLRCDPISGHDNLYWYRRVMGKEIKFLLHFVKESKQDESGMPNNRFLAERTGGTYSTLKVQPAELEDSGVYFCASSQAVGPQETQYFGPGTRLLVL.

The chain joins TRBV28 to TRBJ1-1; D is unresolved. Trimming removed 11 bases from V and 1 base from J, with 8 bases in between. The CDR3 spans 11 residues. Per the germline V gene, CDR1 is MDHEN and CDR2 is SYDVKM. As DNA, the CDR3 is TGTGCCGTACAGAGGAACACTGAAGCTTTCTTT. This sequence encodes CAVQRNTEAFF.

The chain combines TRBV14 with TRBJ1-6; TRBD1 is a possible D gene (5 bases). Trimming stripped 1 base from V and 10 bases from J, with 14 bases between. Germline V gene lookup returns CDR1 SGHDN and CDR2 FVKESK. CDR3 length: 15 amino acids. For the CDR3, the DNA is TGTGCCAGCAGCCAAGGAACCCAGGGACGCTCACCCCTCCACTTT. Its translation: CASSQGTQGRSPLHF.

The chain couples TRBV27 to TRBJ1-2, with D possibly being TRBD1 (5 bases). The V end was cut by 10 bases, the J end by 5 bases, with 8 bases between. This CDR3 contains 10 residues. Germline V gene sequence: CDR1 MNHEY, CDR2 SMNVEV (reference sequence). This CDR3 reads CAKKGYGYTF. In DNA, the CDR3 is TGTGCCAAGAAGGGGTATGGCTACACCTTC.

This chain links TRBV6-1 with TRBJ2-1; possibly TRBD1 for D (6 bases). The CDR3 has 14 residues. The germline gives CDR1 MNHNS, CDR2 SASEGT. Trimming cost V 3 bases and J 3 bases, with 9 bases left between them. CDR3 sequence: CASSDTGFYNEQFF. In DNA form, the CDR3 reads TGTGCCAGCAGTGACACAGGGTTCTACAATGAGCAGTTCTTC.

V and J are TRBV7-9 and TRBJ1-1, with TRBD1 as a possible D gene (5 bases). V shed 1 base and J shed 1 base, with 16 bases lying between them. There are 17 residues in the CDR3. Per germline, CDR1 SEHNR and CDR2 FQNEAQ (reference sequence). The CDR3 DNA reads as TGTGCCAGCAGCTTAGTCGGCGGGGGGTACGGGAACACTGAAGCTTTCTTT. Residues: CASSLVGGGYGNTEAFF.

The V call is TRBV11-2, the J call TRBJ1-6; D is ambiguous. The V gene's germline CDR1 is SGHAT and CDR2 FQNNGV. The V and J ends lost 0 bases and 0 bases respectively, with 6 bases between them. The CDR3 contains 16 residues. This chain's CDR3 is CASSLEVISYNSPLHF. DNA for the CDR3: TGTGCCAGCAGCTTAGAGGTTATCTCCTATAATTCACCCCTCCACTTT.